What follows is one T cell receptor (beta chain) and its context. The antigen remains undetermined. This sample is part of a study of T and B cells in COVID-19 patients. The wider study: The recovered cohort's median age was about 36 years, versus 55 to 70 years in active infection.

Overall study findings and caveats: CD4+, regulatory T cell, CD8+ and sorted SARS-CoV-2-responsive or tetramer+ T cells were not yet sequenced.

Each TRB amplification used about 250-550 ng of genomic DNA from blood. CDR1 MNHEY and CDR2 SVGAGI come from the germline V gene. The germline V and J ends were trimmed by 2 bases and 5 bases, with 13 bases remaining between them. This CDR3 comprises 15 residues. BIOMED2 TRB-A/B primer pools were used in multiplex TRB PCR. MiXCR, applied by TCRdb to the multiplex PCR reads, yields one record per CDR3 protein. The profile shows about 27,000 distinct CDR3 sequences, approximately 32% of them singletons. The sample comprised blood. The chain combines TRBV6-5 with TRBJ2-1; D is undetermined. The sequence derives from a human donor who had recovered from COVID-19. The CDR3 sequence: CASSYGAGLHNEQFF. In DNA form, the CDR3 reads TGTGCCAGCAGTTACGGTGCCGGGCTCCACAATGAGCAGTTCTTC.